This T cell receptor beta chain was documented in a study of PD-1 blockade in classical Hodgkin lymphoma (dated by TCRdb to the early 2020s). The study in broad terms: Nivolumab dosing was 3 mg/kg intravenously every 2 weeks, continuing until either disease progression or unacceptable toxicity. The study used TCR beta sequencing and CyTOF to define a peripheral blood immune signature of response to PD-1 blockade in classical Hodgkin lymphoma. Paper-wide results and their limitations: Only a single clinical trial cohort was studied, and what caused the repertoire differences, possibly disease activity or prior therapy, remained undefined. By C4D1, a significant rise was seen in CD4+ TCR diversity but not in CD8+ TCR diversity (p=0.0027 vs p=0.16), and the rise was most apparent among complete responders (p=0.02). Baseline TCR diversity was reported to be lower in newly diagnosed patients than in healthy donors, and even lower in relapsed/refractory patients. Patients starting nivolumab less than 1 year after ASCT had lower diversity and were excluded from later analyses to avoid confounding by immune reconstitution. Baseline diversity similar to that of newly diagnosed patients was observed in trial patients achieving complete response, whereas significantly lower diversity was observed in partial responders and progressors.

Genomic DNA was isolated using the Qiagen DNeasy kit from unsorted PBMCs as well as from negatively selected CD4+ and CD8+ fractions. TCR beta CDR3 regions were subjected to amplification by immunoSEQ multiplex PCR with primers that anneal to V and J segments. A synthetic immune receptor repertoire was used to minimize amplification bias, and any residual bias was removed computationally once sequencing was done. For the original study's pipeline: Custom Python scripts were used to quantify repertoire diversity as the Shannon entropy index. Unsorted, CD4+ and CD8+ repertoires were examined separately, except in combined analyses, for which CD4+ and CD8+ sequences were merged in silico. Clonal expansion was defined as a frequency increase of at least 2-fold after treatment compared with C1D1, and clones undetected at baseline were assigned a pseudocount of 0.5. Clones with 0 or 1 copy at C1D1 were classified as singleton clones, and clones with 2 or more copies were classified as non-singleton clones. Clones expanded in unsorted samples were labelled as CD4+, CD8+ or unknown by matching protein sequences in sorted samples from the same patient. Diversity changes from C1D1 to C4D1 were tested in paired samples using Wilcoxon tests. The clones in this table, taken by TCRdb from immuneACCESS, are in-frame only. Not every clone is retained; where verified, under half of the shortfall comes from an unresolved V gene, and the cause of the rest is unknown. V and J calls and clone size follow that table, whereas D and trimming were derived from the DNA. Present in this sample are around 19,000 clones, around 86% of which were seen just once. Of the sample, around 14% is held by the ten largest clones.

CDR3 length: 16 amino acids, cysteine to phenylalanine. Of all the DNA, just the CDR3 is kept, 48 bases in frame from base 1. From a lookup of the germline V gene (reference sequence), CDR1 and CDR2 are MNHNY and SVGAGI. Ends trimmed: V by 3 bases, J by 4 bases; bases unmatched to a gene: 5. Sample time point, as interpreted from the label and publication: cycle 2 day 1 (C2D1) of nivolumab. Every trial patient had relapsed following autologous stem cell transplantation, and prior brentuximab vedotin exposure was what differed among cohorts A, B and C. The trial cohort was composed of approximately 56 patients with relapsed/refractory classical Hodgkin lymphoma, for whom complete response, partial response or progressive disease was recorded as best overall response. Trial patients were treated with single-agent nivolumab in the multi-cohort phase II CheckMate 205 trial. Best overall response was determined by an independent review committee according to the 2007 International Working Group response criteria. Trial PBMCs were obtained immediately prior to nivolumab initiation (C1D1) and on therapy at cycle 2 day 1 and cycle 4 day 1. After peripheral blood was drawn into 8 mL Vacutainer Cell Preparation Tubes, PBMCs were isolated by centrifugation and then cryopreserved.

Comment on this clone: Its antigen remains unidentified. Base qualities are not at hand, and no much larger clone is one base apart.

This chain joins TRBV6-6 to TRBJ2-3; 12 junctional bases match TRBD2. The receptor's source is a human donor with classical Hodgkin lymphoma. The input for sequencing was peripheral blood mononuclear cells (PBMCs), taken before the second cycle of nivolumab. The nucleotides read TGTGCCAGCAGTTATATGTCTAGCGGGGGGGCAGATACGCAGTATTTT. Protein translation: CASSYMSSGGADTQYF.